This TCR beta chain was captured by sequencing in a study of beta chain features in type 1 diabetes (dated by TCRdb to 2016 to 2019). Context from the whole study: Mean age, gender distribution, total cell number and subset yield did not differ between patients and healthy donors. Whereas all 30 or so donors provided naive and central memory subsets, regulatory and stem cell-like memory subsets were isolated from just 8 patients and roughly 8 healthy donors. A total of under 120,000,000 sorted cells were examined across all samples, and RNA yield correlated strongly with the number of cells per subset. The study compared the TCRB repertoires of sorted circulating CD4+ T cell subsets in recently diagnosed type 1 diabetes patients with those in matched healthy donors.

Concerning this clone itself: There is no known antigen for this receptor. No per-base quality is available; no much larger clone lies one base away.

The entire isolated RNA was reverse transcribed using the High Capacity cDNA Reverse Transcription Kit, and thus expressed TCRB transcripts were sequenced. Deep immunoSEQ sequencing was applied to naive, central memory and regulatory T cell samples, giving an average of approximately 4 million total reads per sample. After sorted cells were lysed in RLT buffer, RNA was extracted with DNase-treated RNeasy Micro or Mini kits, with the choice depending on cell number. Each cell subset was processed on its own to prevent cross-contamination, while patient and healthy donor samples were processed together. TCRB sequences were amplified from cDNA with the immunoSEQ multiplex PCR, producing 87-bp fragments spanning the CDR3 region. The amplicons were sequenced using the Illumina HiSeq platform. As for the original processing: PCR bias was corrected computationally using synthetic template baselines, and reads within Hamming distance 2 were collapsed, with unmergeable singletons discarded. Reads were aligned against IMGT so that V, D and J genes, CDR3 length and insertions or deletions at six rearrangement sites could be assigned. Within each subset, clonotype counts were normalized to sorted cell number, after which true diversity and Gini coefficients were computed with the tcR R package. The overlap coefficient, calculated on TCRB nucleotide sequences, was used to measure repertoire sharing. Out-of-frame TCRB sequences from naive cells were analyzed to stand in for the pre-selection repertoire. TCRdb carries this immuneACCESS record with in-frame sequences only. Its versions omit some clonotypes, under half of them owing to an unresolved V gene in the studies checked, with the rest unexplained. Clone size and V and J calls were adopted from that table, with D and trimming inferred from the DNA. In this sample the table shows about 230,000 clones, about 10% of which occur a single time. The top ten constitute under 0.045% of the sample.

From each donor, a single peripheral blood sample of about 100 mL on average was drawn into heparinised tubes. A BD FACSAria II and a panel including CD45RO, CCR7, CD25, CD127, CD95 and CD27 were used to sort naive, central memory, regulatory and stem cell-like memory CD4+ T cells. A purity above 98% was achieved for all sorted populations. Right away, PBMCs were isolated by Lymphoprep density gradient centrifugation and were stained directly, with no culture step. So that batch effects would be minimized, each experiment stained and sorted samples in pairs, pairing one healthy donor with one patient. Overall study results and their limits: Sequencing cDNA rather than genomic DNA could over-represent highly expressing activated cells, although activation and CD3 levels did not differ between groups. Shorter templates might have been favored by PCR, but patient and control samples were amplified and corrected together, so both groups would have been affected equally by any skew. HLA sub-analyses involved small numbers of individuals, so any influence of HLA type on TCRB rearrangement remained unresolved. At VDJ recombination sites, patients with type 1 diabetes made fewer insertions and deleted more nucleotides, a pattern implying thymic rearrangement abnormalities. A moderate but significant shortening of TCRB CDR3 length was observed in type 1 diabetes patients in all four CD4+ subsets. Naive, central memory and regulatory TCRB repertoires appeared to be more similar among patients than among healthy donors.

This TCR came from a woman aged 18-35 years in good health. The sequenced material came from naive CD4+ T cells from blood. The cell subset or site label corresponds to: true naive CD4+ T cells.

The CDR3 sequence is CASSVTLAAISYEQYF. The sequenced DNA is TGTGCCAGCAGTGTCACACTAGCGGCCATCTCCTACGAGCAGTACTTC. The V and J genes are TRBV27 and TRBJ2-7; 8 central bases correspond to TRBD2. The germline V and J ends show losses of 5 bases and 0 bases respectively, and no gene match explains 9 bases of the junction. The CDR3 starts with the cysteine, ends with the phenylalanine, and has 16 residues. Only CDR3 DNA is held: 48 bases, read in frame from base 1. CDR1 and CDR2 are drawn from the germline V gene (reference sequence): MNHEY, SMNVEV.